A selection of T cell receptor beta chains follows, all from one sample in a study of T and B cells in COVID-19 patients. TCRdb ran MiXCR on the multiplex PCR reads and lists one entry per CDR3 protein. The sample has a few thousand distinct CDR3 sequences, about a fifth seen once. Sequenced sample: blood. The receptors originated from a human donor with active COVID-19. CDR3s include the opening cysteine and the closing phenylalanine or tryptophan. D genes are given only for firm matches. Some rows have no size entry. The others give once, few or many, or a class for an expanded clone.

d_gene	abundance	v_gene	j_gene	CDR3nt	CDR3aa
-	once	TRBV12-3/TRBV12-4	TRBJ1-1	TGTGCCGGCACCCACAGGCGAATGAACACTGAAGCTTTCTTT	CAGTHRRMNTEAFF
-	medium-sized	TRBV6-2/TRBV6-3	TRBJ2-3	TGTGCCACCGACCTACAGGGACTCGTCACAGATACGCAGTATTTT	CATDLQGLVTDTQYF
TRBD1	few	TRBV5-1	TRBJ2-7	TGCGCCAGCAGCTCCGGGACAGAGACCTACGAGCAGTACTTC	CASSSGTETYEQYF
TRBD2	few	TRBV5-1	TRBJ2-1	TGCGCCAGCAGCTCAAGGACTAGCGGGAGGGGCACCTACAATGAGCAGTTCTTC	CASSSRTSGRGTYNEQFF
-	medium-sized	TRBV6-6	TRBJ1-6	TGTGCCAGCAGGCCCGGGACCGATAATTCACCCCTCCACTTT	CASRPGTDNSPLHF
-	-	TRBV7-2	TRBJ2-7	TGTGCCAGCAGCCTCCAATCCTACGAGCAGTACTTC	CASSLQSYEQYF
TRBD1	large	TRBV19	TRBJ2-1	TGTGCCAGTAGTCAAGGACAGGGCCCCTACAATGAGCAGTTCTTC	CASSQGQGPYNEQFF
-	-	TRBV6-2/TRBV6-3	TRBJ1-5	TGTGCCAGCAGCCTGATGACAGGCTCGGGCAATCAGCCCCAGCATTTT	CASSLMTGSGNQPQHF
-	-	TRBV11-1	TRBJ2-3	TGTGCCAGCAGCTTAGGAGGACAGCCTAACACAGATACGCAGTATTTT	CASSLGGQPNTDTQYF
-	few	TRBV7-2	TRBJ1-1	TGTGCCAGCAGCTTAGAATGGGGCTTGGAAGCTTTCTTT	CASSLEWGLEAFF
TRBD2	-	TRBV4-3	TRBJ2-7	TGCGCCAGCAGCCCCGGGACTAGCGGGAGTAGTGGCATCTACGAGCAGTACTTC	CASSPGTSGSSGIYEQYF
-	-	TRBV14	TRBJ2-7	TGTGCCAGCAGCCAAGGTTCAACGGGCCGACCTCTATTC	CASSQGSTGRPLF
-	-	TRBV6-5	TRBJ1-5	TGTGTCAGCACCGACACAGGGAGGAATCAGCCCCAGCATTTT	CVSTDTGRNQPQHF
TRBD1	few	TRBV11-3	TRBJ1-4	TGTGCCAGCAGCTTAACCCCGGGACAGGGGAATGAAAAACTGTTTTTT	CASSLTPGQGNEKLFF
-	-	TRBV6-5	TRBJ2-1	TGTGCCAGCAGTTACTCCTCCTGGGGTAGCGAGAAGAATGAGCAGTTCTTC	CASSYSSWGSEKNEQFF
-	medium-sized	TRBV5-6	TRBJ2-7	TGTGCCAGCAGCCTGCGCTATAGGGACGAGCAGTACTTC	CASSLRYRDEQYF
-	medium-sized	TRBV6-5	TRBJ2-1	TGTGCCAGCAGTTACTCTGCCAGGGCCGGGGGATACAATGAGCAGTTCTTC	CASSYSARAGGYNEQFF
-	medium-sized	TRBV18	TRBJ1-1	TGTGCCACCTCCTATGACAGGCCTATTACGAACACTGAAGCTTTCTTT	CATSYDRPITNTEAFF
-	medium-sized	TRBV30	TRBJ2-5	TGTGCCTGGAGTGTTTTGTCAGGGACGCCAGAGACCCAGTACTTC	CAWSVLSGTPETQYF
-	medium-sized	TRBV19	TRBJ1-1	TGTGCCAGTAGCCGTCAATCCGGGGGGAACACTGAAGCTTTCTTT	CASSRQSGGNTEAFF
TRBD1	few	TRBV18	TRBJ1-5	TGTGCCAGCTCACCCACACAGGGGTCGACCCGTCAGCCCCAGCATTTT	CASSPTQGSTRQPQHF
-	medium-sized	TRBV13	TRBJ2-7	TGTGCCAGCAGCCCCTCCCCCGGGATTGGCTTGGCGTACGAGCAGTACTTC	CASSPSPGIGLAYEQYF
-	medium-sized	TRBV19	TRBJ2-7	TGTGCCAGTAGTATAGCAGGGTGGGCCGGTTACGAGCAGTACTTC	CASSIAGWAGYEQYF
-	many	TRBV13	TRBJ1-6	TGTGCCAGCAGCGCCGGGACTTTGACATCACCCCTCCACTTT	CASSAGTLTSPLHF
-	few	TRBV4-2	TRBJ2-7	TGTGCCAGCAGCCAAGCAGTGACAGTGTCCTACGAGCAGTACTTC	CASSQAVTVSYEQYF
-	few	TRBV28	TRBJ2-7	TGTGCCAGCAGTTTTGGTTACGAGCAGTACTTC	CASSFGYEQYF
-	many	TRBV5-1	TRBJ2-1	TGCGCCAGCAGCTTGAGGGTCCAGGAGGAGCAGTTCTTC	CASSLRVQEEQFF
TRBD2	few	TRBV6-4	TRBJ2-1	TGTGCCAGCAGTCCCAAGGGGACTTTACTAGCGGGAGGGCCGTGGAGCTCCTACAATGAGCAGTTCTTC	CASSPKGTLLAGGPWSSYNEQFF
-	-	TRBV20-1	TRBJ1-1	TGCAGTGCTCTCAGTCCTGGGAACACTGAAGCTTTCTTT	CSALSPGNTEAFF
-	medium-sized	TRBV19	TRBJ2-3	TGTGCCAGTAGTCCTTCGACACTTAGCACAGATACGCAGTATTTT	CASSPSTLSTDTQYF
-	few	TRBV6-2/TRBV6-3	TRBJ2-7	TGTGCCAGCAGTTATTCCCCTAAATCGAGCCCATCGAAGCAGTACTTC	CASSYSPKSSPSKQYF
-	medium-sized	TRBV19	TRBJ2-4	TGTGCCAGTAGTGCTGCCGGGGAAAACATTCAGTACTTC	CASSAAGENIQYF
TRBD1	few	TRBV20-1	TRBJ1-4	TGCAGTGCAACCTCAGGGGGCGCGGGAGAAAAACTGTTTTTT	CSATSGGAGEKLFF
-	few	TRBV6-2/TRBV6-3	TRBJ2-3	TGTGCCAGCAGTTACATTATACCCTCCGGACTTCAGCGAGATACGCAGTATTTT	CASSYIIPSGLQRDTQYF
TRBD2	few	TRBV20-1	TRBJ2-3	TGCAGTGCCACACGGACTAGCGGGGCTAGCACAGATACGCAGTATTTT	CSATRTSGASTDTQYF
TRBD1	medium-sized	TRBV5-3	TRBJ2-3	TGTGCCAGAAGCTTGGCCGAGACAGGGCTACACACAGGGAATACGCAGTATTTT	CARSLAETGLHTGNTQYF
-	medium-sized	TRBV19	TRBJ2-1	TGTGCCAGTAGTCCCGGGACTTTGGGGCGGTTCTTC	CASSPGTLGRFF
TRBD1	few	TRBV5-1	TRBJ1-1	TGCGCCAGCAGTTACAGGGGACTGAGGAACACTGAAGCTTTCTTT	CASSYRGLRNTEAFF
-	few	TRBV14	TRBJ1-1	TGTGCCAGCAGCTCAACACCTGGGGGGAACACTGAAGCTTTCTTT	CASSSTPGGNTEAFF
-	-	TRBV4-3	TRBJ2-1	TGCGCCAGCAGCCAAGAGTTTAACTCCTACAATGAGCAGTTCTTC	CASSQEFNSYNEQFF